In its sample, the clone carrying this TCR beta chain was seen a few times. The antigen remains unidentified. The data stem from a study of blood T cells in healthy people across ages. The study's findings and limits: In these data, TCR beta diversity tracked strongly with naive T cell percentage. There were more naive CD4+ cells and higher diversity in long-lived donors than in aged donors.

Caucasian individuals from Russia who were healthy and aged about 6 to 95 acted as donors. Total RNA, at least 5 micrograms per sample, was extracted from PBMCs. The authors ran a second PCR of roughly 6 to 12 cycles using a sample-barcoded 5' primer and a J-beta primer mix. MiXCR, run by TCRdb on the 5' RACE reads, gives a single entry per CDR3 protein. Among around 1,600,000 distinct CDR3 sequences listed, under 55% were seen once. Material: blood. This clonotype originated in a woman between 18 and 29 years old in good health.

The CDR3 DNA is TGCAGCGTGCTCTCCGGCTCTTCTAGGTACACTGAAGCTTTCTTT. This translates into CSVLSGSSRYTEAFF. J is TRBJ1-1 and V is TRBV29-1, with unresolved D. The CDR3 sequence is 15 residues long. V was shortened by 6 bases and J by 3 bases, with 20 bases between the two germline ends. CDR1 SQVTM and CDR2 ANQGSEA come from the germline V gene.